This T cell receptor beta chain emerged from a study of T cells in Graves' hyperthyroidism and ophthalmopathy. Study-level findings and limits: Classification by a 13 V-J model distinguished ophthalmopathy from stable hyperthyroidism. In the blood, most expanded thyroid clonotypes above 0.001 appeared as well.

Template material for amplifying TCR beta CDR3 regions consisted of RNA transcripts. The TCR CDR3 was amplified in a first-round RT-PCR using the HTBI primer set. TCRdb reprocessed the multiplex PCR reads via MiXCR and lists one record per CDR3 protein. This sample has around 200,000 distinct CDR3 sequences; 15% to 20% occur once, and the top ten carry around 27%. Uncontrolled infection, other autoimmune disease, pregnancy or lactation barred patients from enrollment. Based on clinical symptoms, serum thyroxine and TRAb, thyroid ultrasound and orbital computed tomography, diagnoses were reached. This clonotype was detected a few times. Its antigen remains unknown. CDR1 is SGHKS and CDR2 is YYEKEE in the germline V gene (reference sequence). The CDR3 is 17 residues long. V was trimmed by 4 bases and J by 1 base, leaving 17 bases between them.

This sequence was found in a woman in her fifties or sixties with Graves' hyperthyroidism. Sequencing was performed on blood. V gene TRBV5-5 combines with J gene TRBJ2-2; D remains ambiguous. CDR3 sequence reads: CASSLLKWARNTGELFF. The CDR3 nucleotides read TGTGCCAGCAGCCTCCTTAAGTGGGCTAGGAACACCGGGGAGCTGTTTTTT.